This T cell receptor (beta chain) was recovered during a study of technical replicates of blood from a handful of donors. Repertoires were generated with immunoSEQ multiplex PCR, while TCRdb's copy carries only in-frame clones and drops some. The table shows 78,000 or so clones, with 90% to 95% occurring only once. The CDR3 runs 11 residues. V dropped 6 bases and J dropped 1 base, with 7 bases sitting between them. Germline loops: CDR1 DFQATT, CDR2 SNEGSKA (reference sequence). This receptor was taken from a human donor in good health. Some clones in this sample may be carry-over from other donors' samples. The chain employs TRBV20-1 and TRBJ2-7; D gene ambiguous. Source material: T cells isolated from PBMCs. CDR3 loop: CSARPSYEQYF. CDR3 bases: TGCAGTGCCAGACCTTCCTACGAGCAGTACTTC.